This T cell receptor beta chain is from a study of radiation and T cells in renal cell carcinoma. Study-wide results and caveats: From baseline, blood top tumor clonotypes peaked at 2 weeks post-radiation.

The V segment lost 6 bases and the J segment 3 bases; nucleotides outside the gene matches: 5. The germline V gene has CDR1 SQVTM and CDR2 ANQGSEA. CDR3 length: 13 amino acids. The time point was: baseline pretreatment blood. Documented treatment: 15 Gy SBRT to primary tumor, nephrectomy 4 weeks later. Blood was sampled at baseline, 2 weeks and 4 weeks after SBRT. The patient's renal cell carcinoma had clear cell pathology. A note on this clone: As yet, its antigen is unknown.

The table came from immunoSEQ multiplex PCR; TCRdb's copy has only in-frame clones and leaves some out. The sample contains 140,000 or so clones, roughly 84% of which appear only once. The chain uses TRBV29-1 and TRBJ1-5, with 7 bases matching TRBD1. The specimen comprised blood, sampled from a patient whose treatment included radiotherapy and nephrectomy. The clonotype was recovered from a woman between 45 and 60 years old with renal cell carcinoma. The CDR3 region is CSVIDRVNQPQHF. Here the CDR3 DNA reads TGCAGCGTAATTGACAGGGTCAATCAGCCCCAGCATTTT.